This TCR beta chain appears in the sequencing data of a study of OX40 agonist ivuxolimab in advanced cancers. TCRdb keeps only in-frame clones here, not all; method: immunoSEQ multiplex PCR. In the table there are some 89,000 clones, about 80% of which are singletons. CDR1 is PRHDT, CDR2 FYEKMQ, per germline (reference sequence). The CDR3 is 16 residues long. V gave up 2 bases and J gave up 7 bases; unmatched junction bases: 10. This TCR was sampled from an adult with an advanced solid tumor such as melanoma, head and neck, liver or kidney cancer. This specimen consisted of CD4+ or CD8+ T cells sorted from blood, obtained in a trial of the OX40 agonist ivuxolimab. V usage is TRBV13 and J usage is TRBJ1-4; 7 bases match TRBD1. The chain's CDR3 is CASSLKGPGGFEKLFF. Written as DNA, the CDR3 is TGTGCCAGCAGCTTAAAAGGGCCAGGGGGTTTTGAAAAACTGTTTTTT.